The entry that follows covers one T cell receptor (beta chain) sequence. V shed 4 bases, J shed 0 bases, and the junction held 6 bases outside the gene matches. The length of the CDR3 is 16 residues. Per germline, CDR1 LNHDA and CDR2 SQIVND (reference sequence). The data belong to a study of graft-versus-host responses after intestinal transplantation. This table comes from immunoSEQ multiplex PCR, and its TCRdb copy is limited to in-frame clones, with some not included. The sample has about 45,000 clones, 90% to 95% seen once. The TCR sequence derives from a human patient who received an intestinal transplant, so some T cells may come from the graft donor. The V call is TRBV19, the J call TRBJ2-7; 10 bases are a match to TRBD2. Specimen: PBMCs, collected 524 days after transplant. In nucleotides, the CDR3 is TGTGCCAGTAGTAGGACTAGCGGTTTGAGCTCCTACGAGCAGTACTTC. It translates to CASSRTSGLSSYEQYF.